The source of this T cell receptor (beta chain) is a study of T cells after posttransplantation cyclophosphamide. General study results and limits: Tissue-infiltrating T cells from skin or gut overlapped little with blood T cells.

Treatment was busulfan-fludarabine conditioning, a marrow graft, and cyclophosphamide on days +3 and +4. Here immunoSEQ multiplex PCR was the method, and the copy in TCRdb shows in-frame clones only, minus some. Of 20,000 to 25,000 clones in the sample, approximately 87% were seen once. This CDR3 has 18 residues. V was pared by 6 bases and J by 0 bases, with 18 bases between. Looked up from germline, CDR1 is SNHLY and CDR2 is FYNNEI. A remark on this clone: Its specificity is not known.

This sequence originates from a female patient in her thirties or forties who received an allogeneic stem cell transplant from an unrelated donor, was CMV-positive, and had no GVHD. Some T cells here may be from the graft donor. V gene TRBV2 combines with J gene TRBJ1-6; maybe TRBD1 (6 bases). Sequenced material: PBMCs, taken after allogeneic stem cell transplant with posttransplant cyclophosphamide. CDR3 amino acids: CASSYRGQPSSYNSPLHF. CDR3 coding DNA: TGTGCCAGCAGCTACCGGGGACAACCGAGCTCCTATAATTCACCCCTCCACTTT.